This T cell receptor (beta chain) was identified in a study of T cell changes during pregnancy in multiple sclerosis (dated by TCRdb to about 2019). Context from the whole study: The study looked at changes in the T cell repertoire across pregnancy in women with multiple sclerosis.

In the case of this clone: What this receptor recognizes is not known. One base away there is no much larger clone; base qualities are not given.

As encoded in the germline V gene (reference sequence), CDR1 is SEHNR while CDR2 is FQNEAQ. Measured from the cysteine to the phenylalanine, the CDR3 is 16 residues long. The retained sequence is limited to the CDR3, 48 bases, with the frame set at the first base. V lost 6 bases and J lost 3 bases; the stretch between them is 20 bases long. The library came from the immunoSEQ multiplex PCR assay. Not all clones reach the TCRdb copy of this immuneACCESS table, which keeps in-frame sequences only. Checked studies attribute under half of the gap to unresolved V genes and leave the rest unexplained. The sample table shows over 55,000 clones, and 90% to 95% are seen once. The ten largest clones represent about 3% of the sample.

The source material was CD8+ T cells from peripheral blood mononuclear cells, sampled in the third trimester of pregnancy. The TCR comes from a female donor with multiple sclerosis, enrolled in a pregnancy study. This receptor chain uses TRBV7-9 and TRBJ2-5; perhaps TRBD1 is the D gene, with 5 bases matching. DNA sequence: TGTGCCAGCAGTCCGGCAAGAGACAGATACGAAGAGACCCAGTACTTC. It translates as CASSPARDRYEETQYF.